What follows are 2 T cell receptor beta chains derived from one specimen sequenced in a study of blood T cell repertoires in COVID-19. Clones were sequenced by immunoSEQ multiplex PCR, and TCRdb holds only the in-frame ones, with some missing. The table records approximately 130,000 clones, 75% to 90% of them present only once. Sequenced input: PBMCs or T cells enriched from blood (not recorded which). Every receptor here comes from a woman aged 45-65 years who had recovered from COVID-19.

In this sample, this clone turned up once. The chain carries TRBV9 and TRBJ2-7; 9 nucleotides align to TRBD2. Losses at the gene ends were 1 base for V and 7 bases for J; bases not matched to a gene: 9. The CDR3 totals 15 residues. CDR1 SGDLS and CDR2 YYNGEE come from the germline V gene. CDR3 loop: CASSVFLAGTSEQYF. The CDR3 DNA reads TGTGCCAGCAGCGTATTTCTAGCGGGAACCTCGGAGCAGTACTTC.

V gene TRBV7-9 combines with J gene TRBJ1-1, with D tentatively TRBD1 (5 bases). CDR1 SEHNR and CDR2 FQNEAQ come from the germline V gene (reference sequence). V dropped 1 base and J dropped 2 bases, with 23 bases sitting between them. There are 19 residues in the CDR3. The CDR3 DNA is TGTGCCAGCAGCTTAGAGTCGGGGGGGTATTTGGACCTAAACACTGAAGCTTTCTTT. Encoded protein: CASSLESGGYLDLNTEAFF. Looking up the rest from reference TRBV7-9 and TRBJ1-1 gives the full variable domain: DTGVSQNPRHKITKRGQNVTFRCDPISEHNRLYWYRQTLGQGPEFLTYFQNEAQLEKSRLLSDRFSAERPKGSFSTLEIQRTEQGDSAMYLCASSLESGGYLDLNTEAFFGQGTRLTVV.